This T cell receptor (beta chain) was documented in a study of spatial heterogeneity in lung cancer. As for the study in general: Detection consistently captured more beta-chain sequences than alpha-chain sequences. Study results and limitations: Counts of expanded intratumoral alpha and beta TCRs tracked tumor mutation counts.

Each CDR3 protein is one row after TCRdb ran MiXCR on the 5' RACE reads. The sample yields more than 10,000 distinct CDR3 sequences, roughly 5.5% seen once. The time point was: sample taken at primary tumor resection. In its sample, this clonotype was seen many times. What it recognizes is unknown. The V and J ends lost 3 bases and 6 bases respectively, with 12 bases between them. The CDR3 is 13 amino acids. Per germline, CDR1 MDHEN and CDR2 SYDVKM. The chain has TRBV28 and TRBJ2-7; D not certain. This sequence originates from a male donor with early-stage non-small cell lung cancer. Sequenced material: lung tumor tissue, taken at surgery. Here the CDR3 DNA reads TGTGCCAGCAGTTTTGGGCAGACCTCCGAGCAGTACTTC. Amino acid sequence: CASSFGQTSEQYF. The complete variable domain, with remaining parts taken from reference TRBV28 and TRBJ2-7, reads DVKVTQSSRYLVKRTGEKVFLECVQDMDHENMFWYRQDPGLGLRLIYFSYDVKMKEKGDIPEGYSVSREKKERFSLILESASTNQTSMYLCASSFGQTSEQYFGPGTRLTVT.